This T cell receptor beta chain was identified in a study of breast tumors, draining lymph nodes, adjacent tissues. Findings and caveats of the study: Luminal-like breast cancer showed significantly greater tumor-nontumor repertoire similarity than basal-like breast cancer did. The data were judged consistent with most tumor T cells coming from lymph node and expanding in tumor. Compared with lymph nodes, tumors were less diverse; compared with nontumor tissue, more. Tumor T cell lymph node origin was a supported hypothesis, not proven.

Many counts were recorded for this clonotype. Its antigen is still unknown. MiXCR, run by TCRdb on the multiplex PCR reads, gives a single entry per CDR3 protein. The repertoire holds 17,000 or so distinct CDR3 sequences, with under 70% as singletons. Sequencing was carried out using tumor-adjacent breast tissue. This receptor was taken from a female donor with breast cancer. Some clones in this sample may be carry-over from other donors' samples.

Here the CDR3 DNA reads TGTGCCAGCAGCGAGGAGGGGGGACTAACCACAGATACGCAGTATTTT. Its protein product is CASSEEGGLTTDTQYF. The chain has TRBV9 and TRBJ2-3; perhaps TRBD2 as D (7 bases). V lost 3 bases and J 2 bases, leaving 16 bases between the germline ends. The CDR3 totals 16 residues. Per the germline V gene, CDR1 is SGDLS and CDR2 is YYNGEE. Variable domain in full (rest from reference TRBV9 and TRBJ2-3): DSGVTQTPKHLITATGQRVTLRCSPRSGDLSVYWYQQSLDQGLQFLIQYYNGEERAKGNILERFSAQQFPDLHSELNLSSLELGDSALYFCASSEEGGLTTDTQYFGPGTRLTVL.